This T cell receptor (beta chain) appears in the sequencing data of a study of tumor-infiltrating lymphocytes in primary liver carcinoma. Overall study results and limits: Reduced overlap was seen in tumor-adjacent and tumor-blood pairs versus tumor region pairs.

The sample holds one count of this clonotype. Its specificity is unknown. Making TCR beta cDNA involved approximately 530 ng total RNA and a constant-region primer. Amplification in three nested multiplex PCR rounds with slightly modified ARM-PCR gave rise to TCR beta libraries. TCRdb reprocessed the multiplex PCR reads via MiXCR and lists one record per CDR3 protein. The sample shows more than 20,000 distinct CDR3 sequences, about 84% of them seen only once. Without any cell sorting, 20-30 mg of bulk tissue yielded co-extracted RNA and DNA. Sequences were obtained from liver tumor tissue from sampling region 2. The sample's subset: tumor region T2, inferior pole. The receptor's source is a woman in her twenties or thirties with primary liver carcinoma and hepatitis B virus infection.

CDR3 protein: CASSPRSRFTGELFF. In DNA, the CDR3 is TGTGCCAGCAGTCCGCGGTCAAGGTTCACAGGGGAGCTGTTTTTT. This chain joins TRBV6-5 and TRBJ2-2; D is ambiguous. Trimming left V 5 bases short and J 8 bases short, with 18 bases between. CDR1 and CDR2 from the germline V gene are MNHEY and SVGAGI. The CDR3 covers 15 residues.